This T cell receptor beta chain came from a study of T cell responses to AZD1222 COVID-19 vaccine. The CDR3 covers 16 residues. Trimming removed 3 bases from V and 0 bases from J, with 12 bases in between. Looked up from germline, CDR1 is LNHNV and CDR2 is YYDKDF (reference sequence). Assay: immunoSEQ multiplex PCR; the TCRdb copy retains only in-frame clones and omits some. Among some 130,000 clones listed, 90% were seen once. The chain has TRBV15 and TRBJ2-4; TRBD1 is a possible D gene (5 bases). The specimen comprised peripheral blood, sampled on day 0 of AZD1222 vaccination. The sequence came from an adult in good health. The CDR3 DNA reads TGTGCCACCAGCAGGACAGATACAATAGCCAAAAACATTCAGTACTTC. The encoded protein is CATSRTDTIAKNIQYF.